The 5 T cell receptor beta chains below come from one sample, sequenced in a study of T cells after yellow fever vaccination. TCRdb itself ran the 5' RACE reads through MiXCR, one entry per CDR3 protein. The data contain 340,000 or so distinct CDR3 sequences, approximately 12% of them seen just once; the ten biggest clones take up 2.5% to 4%. Sequences were derived from CD4+ T cells sorted from PBMCs, sampled 15 days after the yellow fever booster vaccination. The receptors shown here come from a man between 18 and 35 years old who received the YFV17D yellow fever vaccine.

The chain recombines TRBV5-1 with TRBJ2-5, with 7 bases aligning to TRBD2. This CDR3 spans 15 amino acids. Trimming took 1 base from V and 4 from J; bases not matched to a gene: 7. Germline V gene data show CDR1 as SGHRS and CDR2 as YFSETQ. Here the CDR3 reads CASSLSLAEGETQYF. The CDR3 nucleotides read TGCGCCAGCAGCTTGAGTCTAGCGGAAGGAGAGACCCAGTACTTC.

This clonotype turned up a few times. V is TRBV7-9 and J is TRBJ2-3; D unresolved. With 8 bases removed from V and 6 bases from J, the gap between germline ends came to 24 bases. Looked up from germline, CDR1 is SEHNR and CDR2 is FQNEAQ (reference sequence). CDR3 length equals 16 residues. In nucleotides, the CDR3 is TGTGCCAGCCGACTGGGTTATCAGGCGCCCGGGGATACGCAGTATTTT. This encodes CASRLGYQAPGDTQYF.

V usage is TRBV6-6 and J usage is TRBJ2-2; possibly TRBD1 or TRBD2 for D (5 bases each). CDR3 size: 15 residues. Trimming stripped 7 bases from V and 3 bases from J, with 15 bases between. Germline lookup yields CDR1 MNHNY and CDR2 SVGAGI (reference sequence). The CDR3, as DNA: TGTGCCAGCACCGAGTTGAGGGGTGACACCGGGGAGCTGTTTTTT. This codes for CASTELRGDTGELFF.

This clonotype was seen more than once but under ten times. V and J are TRBV15 and TRBJ2-5; 9 bases are shared with TRBD2. Looked up from germline, CDR1 is LNHNV and CDR2 is YYDKDF (reference sequence). The V segment lost 6 bases and the J segment 5 bases; nucleotides outside the gene matches: 10. The CDR3 runs 15 residues. The CDR3 is CATRWRGGLGETQYF. The CDR3 nucleotides are TGTGCCACCAGATGGCGGGGGGGCCTCGGGGAGACCCAGTACTTC.

This clonotype has just a few counts. This chain's CDR3 is CASSLPAVGTGELFF. DNA for the CDR3: TGTGCCAGCAGCCTACCGGCAGTTGGGACCGGGGAGCTGTTTTTT. The chain employs TRBV11-2 and TRBJ2-2; no clear D. V lost 5 bases, J lost 5 bases, and 15 bases lay in between. CDR3 length: 15 residues. Germline CDR1 is SGHAT and CDR2 is FQNNGV.